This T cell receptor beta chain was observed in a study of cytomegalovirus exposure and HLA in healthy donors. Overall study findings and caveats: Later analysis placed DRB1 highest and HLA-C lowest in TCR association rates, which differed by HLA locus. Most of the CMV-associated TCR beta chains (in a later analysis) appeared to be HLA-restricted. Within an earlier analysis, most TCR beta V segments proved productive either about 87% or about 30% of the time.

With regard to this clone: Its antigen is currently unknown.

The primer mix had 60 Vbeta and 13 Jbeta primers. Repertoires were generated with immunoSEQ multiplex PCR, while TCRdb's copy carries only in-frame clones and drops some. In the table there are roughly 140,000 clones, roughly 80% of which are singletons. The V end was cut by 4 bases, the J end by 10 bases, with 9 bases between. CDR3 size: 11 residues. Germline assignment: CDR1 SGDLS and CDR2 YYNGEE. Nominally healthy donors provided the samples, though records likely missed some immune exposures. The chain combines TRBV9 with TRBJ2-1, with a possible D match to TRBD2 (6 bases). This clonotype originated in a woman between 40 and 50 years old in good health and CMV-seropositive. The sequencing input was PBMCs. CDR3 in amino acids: CASSSAGEQFF. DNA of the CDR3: TGTGCCAGCAGCTCGGCGGGAGAGCAGTTCTTC.